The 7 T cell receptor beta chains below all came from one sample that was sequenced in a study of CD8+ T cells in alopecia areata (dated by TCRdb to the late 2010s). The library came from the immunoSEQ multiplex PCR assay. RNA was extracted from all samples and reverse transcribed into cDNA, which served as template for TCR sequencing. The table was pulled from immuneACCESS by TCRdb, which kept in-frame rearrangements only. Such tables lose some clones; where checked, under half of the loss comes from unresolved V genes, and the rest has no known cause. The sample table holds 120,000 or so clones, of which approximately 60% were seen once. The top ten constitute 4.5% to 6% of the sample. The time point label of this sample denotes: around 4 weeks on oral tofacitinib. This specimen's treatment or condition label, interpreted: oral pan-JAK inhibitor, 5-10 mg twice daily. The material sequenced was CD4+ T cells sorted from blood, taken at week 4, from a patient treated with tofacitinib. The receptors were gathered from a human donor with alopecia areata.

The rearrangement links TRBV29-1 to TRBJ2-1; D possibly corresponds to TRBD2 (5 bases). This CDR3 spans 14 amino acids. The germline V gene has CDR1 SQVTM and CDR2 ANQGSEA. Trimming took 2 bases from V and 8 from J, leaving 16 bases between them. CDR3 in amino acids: CSVERGWSGDEQFF. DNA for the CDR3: TGCAGCGTTGAACGGGGTTGGAGTGGGGATGAGCAGTTCTTC.

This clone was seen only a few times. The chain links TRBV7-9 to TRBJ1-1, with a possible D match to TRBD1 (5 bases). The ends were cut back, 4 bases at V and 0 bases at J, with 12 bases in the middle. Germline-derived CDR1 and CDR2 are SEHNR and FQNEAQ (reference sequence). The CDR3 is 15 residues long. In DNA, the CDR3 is TGTGCCAGCAGCTATAATCAAGGGGTGAACACTGAAGCTTTCTTT. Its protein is CASSYNQGVNTEAFF.

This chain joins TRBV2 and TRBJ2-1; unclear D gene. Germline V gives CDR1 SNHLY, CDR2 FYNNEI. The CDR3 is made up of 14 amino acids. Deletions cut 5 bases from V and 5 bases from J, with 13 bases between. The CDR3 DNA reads TGTGCCAGCAGTATCCAGCTTACCCACAATGAGCAGTTCTTC. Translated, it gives CASSIQLTHNEQFF.

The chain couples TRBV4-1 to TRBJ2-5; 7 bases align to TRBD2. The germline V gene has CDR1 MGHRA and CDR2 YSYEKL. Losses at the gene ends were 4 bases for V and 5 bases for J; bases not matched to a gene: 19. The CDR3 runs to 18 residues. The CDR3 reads CASSRPFGREKERETQYF. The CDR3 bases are TGCGCCAGCAGCCGCCCTTTCGGGCGGGAGAAGGAAAGGGAGACCCAGTACTTC.

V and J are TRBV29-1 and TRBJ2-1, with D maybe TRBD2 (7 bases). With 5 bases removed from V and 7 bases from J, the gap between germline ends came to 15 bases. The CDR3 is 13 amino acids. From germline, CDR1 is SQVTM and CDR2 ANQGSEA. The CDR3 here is CSVLGGALNEQFF. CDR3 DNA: TGCAGCGTTTTGGGGGGGGCTTTGAATGAGCAGTTCTTC.

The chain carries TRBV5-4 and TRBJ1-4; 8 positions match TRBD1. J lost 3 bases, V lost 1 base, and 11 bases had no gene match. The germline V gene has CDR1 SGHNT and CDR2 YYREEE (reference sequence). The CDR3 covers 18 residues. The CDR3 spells CASSLSQGARGANEKLFF. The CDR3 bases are TGTGCCAGCAGCTTGAGCCAGGGGGCTCGAGGGGCTAATGAAAAACTGTTTTTT. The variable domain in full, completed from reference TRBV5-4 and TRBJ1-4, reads ETGVTQSPTHLIKTRGQQVTLRCSSQSGHNTVSWYQQALGQGPQFIFQYYREEENGRGNFPPRFSGLQFPNYSSELNVNALELDDSALYLCASSLSQGARGANEKLFFGSGTQLSVL.

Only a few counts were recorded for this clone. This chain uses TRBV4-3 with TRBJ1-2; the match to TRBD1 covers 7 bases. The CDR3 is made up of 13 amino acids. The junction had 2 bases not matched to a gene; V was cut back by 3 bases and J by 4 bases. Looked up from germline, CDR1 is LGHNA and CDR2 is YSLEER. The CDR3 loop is CASSQTGLYGYTF. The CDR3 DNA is TGCGCCAGCAGCCAGACAGGGCTCTATGGCTACACCTTC.